A single sample gave rise to the 7 T cell receptor beta chains below, sequenced in a study of technical replicates of blood from a few donors. Sequenced by immunoSEQ multiplex PCR; TCRdb stores in-frame clones only, minus some. Counted here are about 100,000 clones, just under 95% occurring once; the ten biggest clones make up about 0.22%. Sequencing input: T cells isolated from PBMCs. These receptors were collected from a human donor in good health.

This clone occurred once. The CDR3 spells CASSLGWGAGYGYTF. The CDR3 bases are TGTGCCAGCAGCTTAGGGTGGGGAGCGGGCTATGGCTACACCTTC. The chain is built from TRBV7-9 and TRBJ1-2; D call uncertain. CDR1 and CDR2 from the germline V gene are SEHNR and FQNEAQ (reference sequence). V lost 1 base and J lost 4, with 13 bases in between. The CDR3 sequence is 15 residues long.

This sequence joins TRBV11-2 and TRBJ2-1; 9 bases fit TRBD1. This CDR3 comprises 15 residues. CDR1 SGHAT and CDR2 FQNNGV come from the germline V gene. V was clipped by 6 bases and J by 9 bases; unmatched bases: 12. CDR3 protein: CASRTPGQGVVEQFF. For the CDR3, the DNA is TGTGCCAGCAGGACTCCGGGACAGGGAGTGGTTGAGCAGTTCTTC.

The V gene is TRBV5-1, the J gene TRBJ1-2, with 7 nucleotides matching TRBD1. V was pared by 0 bases and J by 6 bases, with 5 bases of the junction left unmatched. The CDR3 totals 14 residues. The germline V gene has CDR1 SGHRS and CDR2 YFSETQ. The CDR3 nucleotides read TGCGCCAGCAGCTTGGTCGACAGGGCGGATGGCTACACCTTC. Translation: CASSLVDRADGYTF.

V gene TRBV6-1 combines with J gene TRBJ2-3; D is ambiguous. This CDR3 is built from 14 residues. Trimming shortened V by 7 bases and J by 0 bases, and 11 bases separated the two germline ends. The V gene's germline CDR1 is MNHNS and CDR2 SASEGT. The CDR3 bases are TGTGCCAGCAAAGAAACAATTAGCACAGATACGCAGTATTTT. Amino acids: CASKETISTDTQYF.

This chain links TRBV15 with TRBJ2-6, with TRBD1 matching over 10 bases. Germline CDR1 reads LNHNV; CDR2 reads YYDKDF (reference sequence). This CDR3 has 19 amino acids. V was pared by 1 base and J by 1 base, with 7 bases of the junction left unmatched. The DNA for the CDR3 is TGTGCCACCAGCAGAGGGCCCGGGACAGGGGTGTCTGGGGCCAACGTCCTGACTTTC. This sequence encodes CATSRGPGTGVSGANVLTF.

This clone was seen a handful of times. The V gene is TRBV28, the J gene TRBJ1-2; 7 nucleotides agree with TRBD1. With V trimmed by 6 bases and J by 4 bases, 8 bases remained unmatched. From germline, CDR1 is MDHEN and CDR2 SYDVKM. The CDR3 sequence is 14 residues long. CDR3 loop: CASSPSTGVYGYTF. CDR3 coding DNA: TGTGCCAGCAGCCCTTCTACAGGGGTCTATGGCTACACCTTC.

J is TRBJ2-4 and V is TRBV25-1; 8 positions agree with TRBD2. Per germline, CDR1 MGHDK and CDR2 SYGVNS. The V segment lost 8 bases and the J segment 7 bases; nucleotides outside the gene matches: 7. The CDR3 spans 13 residues. The CDR3 coding sequence is TGTGCCAGCTCCGTAGCGGGAAAGAACATTCAGTACTTC. Its protein product is CASSVAGKNIQYF.